This T cell receptor (beta chain) derives from a study of regulatory T cells in long-lasting Graves disease. The TCR beta library used iRepertoire HTBI primers with Arm-PCR amplification of CDR3. One entry per CDR3 protein results from TCRdb running MiXCR on the multiplex PCR reads. This repertoire shows 370,000 or so distinct CDR3 sequences, 16% found once; its top ten account for 20% to 25%. The V end was cut by 1 base, the J end by 4 bases, with 4 bases between. This CDR3 is built from 12 residues. Germline CDR1 SGHAT, CDR2 FQNNGV. Regarding time point: newly diagnosed GD, antithyroid drugs for less than 3 months. PBMC RNA was the source of the TCR library. In Xi'an, China, an endocrinology department was the source of patients. EDTA tubes held about 9.7 milliliters of peripheral blood from each patient. Ten or more counts support this clonotype. Its antigen is not identified. Study outcomes and limitations: When disease was persistent, TRBV28, TRBJ1-2 and TRBJ2-5 were the favored segments.

These data were also reused for a study on T cells in Graves' hyperthyroidism and ophthalmopathy.

Sequencing was performed on peripheral blood mononuclear cells (PBMCs), taken at new diagnosis, from a patient treated with antithyroid drugs. The sequence was collected from a woman aged 18-35 years with Graves disease. This chain uses TRBV11-2 with TRBJ2-5; D is ambiguous. DNA for the CDR3: TGTGCCAGCAGCTTAGTCACAGAGACCCAGTACTTC. Amino acids: CASSLVTETQYF.